This TCR beta chain was sequenced for a study of T cell responses to AZD1222 COVID-19 vaccine. Whole-study results and caveats: Researchers report vaccine-associated CD4 TCRs spanning spike, with dominance at 160-218 and 743-854. Spike-specific TCR depth and breadth grew after two AZD1222 doses. AZD1222 recipients seropositive at baseline numbered only 6 or 7.

This clone has only a few counts. The target antigen is unknown. The CDR3 has 16 amino acids. Looked up from germline, CDR1 is DFQATT and CDR2 is SNEGSKA (reference sequence). After removal of 3 bases from V and 3 bases from J, the junction contained 12 bases not matched to a gene. Using immunoSEQ multiplex PCR, the repertoire was profiled, and TCRdb retains in-frame clones only, with some absent. Here the sample spans about 70,000 clones, 85% being singletons. This clonotype was obtained from an adult in good health. The chain combines TRBV20-1 with TRBJ1-1; 8 bases map to TRBD1. The sample here was peripheral blood, taken on day 0 of AZD1222 vaccination. The CDR3 DNA reads TGCAGTGCTAGTAGTCCAGGGGGCAATAGGGACACTGAAGCTTTCTTT. This gives the protein CSASSPGGNRDTEAFF.